These T cell receptor beta chains were read from a single sample in a study of blood T cell repertoires in COVID-19. TCRdb keeps only in-frame clones here, not all; method: immunoSEQ multiplex PCR. The sample lists some 110,000 clones, about nine tenths occurring once. The specimen sequenced was peripheral blood. All receptors derive from a man aged 40-49 years with acute or convalescent COVID-19. Each CDR3 is given with its conserved first and last residue. A D gene is named only where the DNA matches it firmly. Part of the rows lack a size; the others show once, few, many or a class for expanded clones.

j_gene	d_gene	v_gene	abundance	CDR3aa	CDR3nt
TRBJ1-2	-	TRBV7-3	-	CASSLTGRTNYGYTF	TGTGCCAGCAGCTTAACGGGCCGAACTAACTATGGCTACACCTTC
TRBJ1-6	-	TRBV10-2	-	CASSEVGTGPYNSPLHF	TGCGCCAGCAGTGAAGTGGGCACTGGGCCCTATAATTCACCCCTCCACTTT
TRBJ1-1	-	TRBV12-2	-	CASRLENRGLRMNTEAFF	TGTGCAAGTCGCTTAGAAAACAGGGGGCTTCGAATGAACACTGAAGCTTTCTTT
TRBJ2-1	TRBD2	TRBV3-1/TRBV3-2	-	CASSSQGGLGVNEQFF	TGTGCCAGCAGCTCCCAAGGTGGACTAGGGGTAAATGAGCAGTTCTTC
TRBJ1-5	-	TRBV7-9	-	CASSLGAGANQPQHF	TGTGCCAGCAGCTTAGGAGCGGGGGCCAATCAGCCCCAGCATTTT
TRBJ1-2	-	TRBV6-5	-	CASRGAGVVSYGYTF	TGTGCCAGCAGGGGGGCAGGGGTAGTAAGCTATGGCTACACCTTC
TRBJ2-1	-	TRBV11-2	-	CASTLATELYNEQFF	TGTGCCAGCACCCTTGCAACAGAACTTTACAATGAGCAGTTCTTC
TRBJ2-3	TRBD2	TRBV10-1	-	CASSEYGSGLRDTQYF	TGCGCCAGCAGTGAGTATGGTAGCGGGCTCCGGGATACGCAGTATTTT
TRBJ1-2	-	TRBV7-8	-	CASSLRGLDLYGYTF	TGTGCCAGCAGCCTCCGAGGGTTGGACCTCTATGGCTACACCTTC
TRBJ1-5	-	TRBV2	once	CASMAAGHQPQHF	TGTGCCAGCATGGCGGCAGGGCATCAGCCCCAGCATTTT
TRBJ2-7	-	TRBV4-1	-	CASSQVSGAYEQYF	TGCGCCAGCAGCCAAGTTAGCGGAGCCTACGAGCAGTACTTC